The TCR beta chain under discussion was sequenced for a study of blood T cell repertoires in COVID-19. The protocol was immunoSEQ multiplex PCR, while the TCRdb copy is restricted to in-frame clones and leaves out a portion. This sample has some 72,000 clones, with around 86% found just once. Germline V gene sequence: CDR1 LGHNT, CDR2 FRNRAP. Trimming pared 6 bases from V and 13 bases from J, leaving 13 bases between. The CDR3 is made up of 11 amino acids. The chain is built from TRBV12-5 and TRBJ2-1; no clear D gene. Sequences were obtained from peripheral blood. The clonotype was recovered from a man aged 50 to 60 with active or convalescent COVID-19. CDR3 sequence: CASGVMSEQFF. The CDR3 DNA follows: TGTGCTAGTGGAGTTATGAGCGAACAGTTCTTC.